This T cell receptor (beta chain) was identified in a study of vaccination and CD4 T cells after COVID-19. Study information: Overlapping SARS-CoV-2, HCoV-NL63, HCoV-OC43 and HCoV-229E spike peptides were used to stimulate cells.

Described treatment: roughly 10-day PBMC culture with coronavirus spike peptide pools or control peptides (ViraFEST assay). It was with 9 to 10 IU/ml IL-2 and 9 to 10 ug/ml peptide pools that 2.2 million or so PBMCs per well were cultured. Findings and limits, study-wide: Researchers report that a median approximately 85% of reactive clones in convalescent patients surfaced only post-vaccination.

Scientists ran DNA taken from cultured CD4+ T cells through the Oncomine TCR Beta short-read assay for sequencing. TCRdb processed the PCR reads anew with MiXCR; each CDR3 protein has one entry. The sample has roughly 13,000 distinct CDR3 sequences; 24% are singletons. As for this clonotype: What it binds is unknown.

This receptor was obtained from a human donor who had recovered from COVID-19. Source: CD4+ T cells from blood, cultured in vitro, taken after SARS-CoV-2 vaccination.

CDR3 in amino acids: CASSLGRVYTEAFF. CDR3 nucleotides: TGTGCCAGCAGTTTAGGCAGGGTGTACACTGAAGCTTTCTTT. V gene TRBV28 combines with J gene TRBJ1-1, with D perhaps TRBD1 (5 bases). V lost 2 bases and J 3 bases, leaving 10 bases between the germline ends. This CDR3 contains 14 residues. The germline V gene has CDR1 MDHEN and CDR2 SYDVKM.